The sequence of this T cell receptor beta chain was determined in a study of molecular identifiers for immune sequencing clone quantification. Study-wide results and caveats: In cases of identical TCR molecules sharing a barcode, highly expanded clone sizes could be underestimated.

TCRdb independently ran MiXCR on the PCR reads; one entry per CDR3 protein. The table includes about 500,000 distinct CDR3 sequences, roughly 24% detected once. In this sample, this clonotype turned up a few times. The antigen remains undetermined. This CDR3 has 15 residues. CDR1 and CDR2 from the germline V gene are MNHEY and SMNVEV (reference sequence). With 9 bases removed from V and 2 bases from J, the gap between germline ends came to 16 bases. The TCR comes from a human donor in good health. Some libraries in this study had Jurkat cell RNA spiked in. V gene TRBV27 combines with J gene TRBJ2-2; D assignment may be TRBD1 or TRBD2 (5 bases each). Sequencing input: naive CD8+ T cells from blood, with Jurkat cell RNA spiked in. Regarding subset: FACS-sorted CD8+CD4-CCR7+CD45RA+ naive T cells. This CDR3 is CASSPSGTNTGELFF. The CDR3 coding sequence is TGTGCCAGTAGTCCTTCCGGGACCAACACCGGGGAGCTGTTTTTT.